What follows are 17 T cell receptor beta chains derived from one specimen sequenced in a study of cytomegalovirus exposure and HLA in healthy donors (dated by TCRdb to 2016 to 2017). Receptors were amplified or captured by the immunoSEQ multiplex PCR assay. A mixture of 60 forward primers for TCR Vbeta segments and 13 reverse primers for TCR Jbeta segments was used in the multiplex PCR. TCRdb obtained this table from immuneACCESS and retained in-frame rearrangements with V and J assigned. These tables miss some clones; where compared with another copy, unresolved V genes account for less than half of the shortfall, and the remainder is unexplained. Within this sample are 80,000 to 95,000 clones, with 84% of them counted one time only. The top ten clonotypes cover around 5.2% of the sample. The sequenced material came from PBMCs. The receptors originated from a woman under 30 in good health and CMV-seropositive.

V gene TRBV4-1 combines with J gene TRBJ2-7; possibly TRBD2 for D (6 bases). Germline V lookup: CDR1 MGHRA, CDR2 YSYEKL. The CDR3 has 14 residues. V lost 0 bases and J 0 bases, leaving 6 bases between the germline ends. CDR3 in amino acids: CASSQEGGSYEQYF. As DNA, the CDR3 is TGCGCCAGCAGCCAAGAGGGGGGCTCCTACGAGCAGTACTTC.

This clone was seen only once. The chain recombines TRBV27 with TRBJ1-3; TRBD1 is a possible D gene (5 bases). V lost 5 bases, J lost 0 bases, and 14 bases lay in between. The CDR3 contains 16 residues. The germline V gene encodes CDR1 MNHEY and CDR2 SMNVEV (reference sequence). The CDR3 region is CASSEVPTASGNTIYF. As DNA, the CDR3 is TGTGCCAGCAGTGAAGTCCCGACAGCCTCTGGAAACACCATATATTTT.

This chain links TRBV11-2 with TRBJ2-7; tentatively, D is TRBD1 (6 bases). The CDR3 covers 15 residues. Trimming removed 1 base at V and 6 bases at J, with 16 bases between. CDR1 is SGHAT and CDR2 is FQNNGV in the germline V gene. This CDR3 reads CASSLGPGHWGEQYF. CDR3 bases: TGTGCCAGCAGCTTAGGCCCGGGACACTGGGGCGAGCAGTACTTC. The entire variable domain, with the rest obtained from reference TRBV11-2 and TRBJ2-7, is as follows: EAGVAQSPRYKIIEKRQSVAFWCNPISGHATLYWYQQILGQGPKLLIQFQNNGVVDDSQLPKDRFSAERLKGVDSTLKIQPAKLEDSAVYLCASSLGPGHWGEQYFGPGTRLTVT.

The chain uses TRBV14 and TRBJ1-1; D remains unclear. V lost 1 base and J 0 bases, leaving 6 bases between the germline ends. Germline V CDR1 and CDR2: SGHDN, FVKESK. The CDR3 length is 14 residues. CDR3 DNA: TGTGCCAGCAGCCAAGCGTTCTTGAACACTGAAGCTTTCTTT. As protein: CASSQAFLNTEAFF.

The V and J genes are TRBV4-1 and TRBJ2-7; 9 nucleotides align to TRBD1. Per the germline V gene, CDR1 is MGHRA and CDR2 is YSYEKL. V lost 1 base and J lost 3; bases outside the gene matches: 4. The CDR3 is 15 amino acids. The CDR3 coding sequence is TGCGCCAGCAGCCAAGGGCCGGGACAGGGCTACGAGCAGTACTTC. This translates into CASSQGPGQGYEQYF.

The CDR3 region is CASSEELPYEQYF. CDR3 bases: TGTGCCAGCAGTGAAGAGCTTCCCTACGAGCAGTACTTC. The rearrangement links TRBV6-1 to TRBJ2-7; D is uncertain. Trimming cost V 1 base and J 2 bases, with 6 bases left between them. Germline assignment: CDR1 MNHNS and CDR2 SASEGT. The CDR3 contains 13 residues.

DNA for the CDR3: TGTGCCAGCAGCTTCGGGGAATACGAGCAGTACTTC. This gives the protein CASSFGEYEQYF. The J gene is TRBJ2-7, the V gene TRBV7-9; TRBD2 might be the D (5 bases). V was cut by 3 bases and J by 4 bases, with 7 bases left in between. This CDR3 spans 12 amino acids. Germline V gene lookup returns CDR1 SEHNR and CDR2 FQNEAQ (reference sequence).

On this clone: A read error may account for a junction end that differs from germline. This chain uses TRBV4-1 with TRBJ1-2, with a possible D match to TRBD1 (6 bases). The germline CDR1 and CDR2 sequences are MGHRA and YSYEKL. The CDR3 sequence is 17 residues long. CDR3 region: CVSSSRSWDTTVYGYTF. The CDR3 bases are TGCGTCAGCAGCTCTCGAAGTTGGGACACGACGGTCTATGGCTACACCTTC.

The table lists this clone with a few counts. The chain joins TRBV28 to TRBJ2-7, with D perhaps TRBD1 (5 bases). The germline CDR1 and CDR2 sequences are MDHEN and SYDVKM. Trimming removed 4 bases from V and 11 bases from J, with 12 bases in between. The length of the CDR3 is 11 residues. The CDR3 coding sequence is TGTGCCAGCAGTTCAAGACAGAAGGAGTACTTC. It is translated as CASSSRQKEYF.

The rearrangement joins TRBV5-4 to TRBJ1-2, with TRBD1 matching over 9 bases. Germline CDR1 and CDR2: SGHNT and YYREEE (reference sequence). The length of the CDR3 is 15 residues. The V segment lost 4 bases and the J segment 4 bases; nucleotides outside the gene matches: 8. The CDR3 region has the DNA TGTGCCAGCAGCCCCCCGGGACAGGGTAGCTATGGCTACACCTTC. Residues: CASSPPGQGSYGYTF.

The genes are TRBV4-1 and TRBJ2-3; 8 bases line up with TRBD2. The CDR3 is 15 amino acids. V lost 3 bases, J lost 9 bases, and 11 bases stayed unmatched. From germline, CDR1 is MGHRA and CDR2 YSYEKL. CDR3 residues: CASSHGGGGPLTQYF. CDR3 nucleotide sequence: TGCGCCAGCAGCCATGGGGGCGGGGGGCCCCTCACGCAGTATTTT.

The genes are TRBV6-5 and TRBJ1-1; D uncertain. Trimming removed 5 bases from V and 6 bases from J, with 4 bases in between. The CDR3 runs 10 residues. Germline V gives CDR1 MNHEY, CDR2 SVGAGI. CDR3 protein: CASSPPEAFF. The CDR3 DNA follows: TGTGCCAGCAGTCCTCCTGAAGCTTTCTTT.

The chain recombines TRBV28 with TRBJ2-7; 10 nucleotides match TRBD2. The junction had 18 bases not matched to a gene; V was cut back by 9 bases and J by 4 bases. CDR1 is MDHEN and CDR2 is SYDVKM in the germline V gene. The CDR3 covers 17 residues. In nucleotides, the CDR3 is TGTGCCAGTAGAACGAGCGGGAGGGCCCAATATTTATACGAGCAGTACTTC. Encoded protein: CASRTSGRAQYLYEQYF.

CDR3 DNA: TGTGCCAGCAGCTTGAGCGGGGGCGGCTATGGCTACACCTTC. Its protein is CASSLSGGGYGYTF. V gene TRBV13 combines with J gene TRBJ1-2; D may be TRBD1 (6 bases). Germline-derived CDR1 and CDR2 are PRHDT and FYEKMQ (reference sequence). Trimming removed 3 bases from V and 4 bases from J, with 12 bases in between. The CDR3 is made up of 14 amino acids.

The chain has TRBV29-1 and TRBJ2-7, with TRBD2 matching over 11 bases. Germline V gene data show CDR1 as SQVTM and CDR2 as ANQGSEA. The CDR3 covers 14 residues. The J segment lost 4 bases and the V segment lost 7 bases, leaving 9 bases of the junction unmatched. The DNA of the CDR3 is TGCAGCGCTCTCACTAGCGGGAGATCTTACGAGCAGTACTTC. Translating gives CSALTSGRSYEQYF.

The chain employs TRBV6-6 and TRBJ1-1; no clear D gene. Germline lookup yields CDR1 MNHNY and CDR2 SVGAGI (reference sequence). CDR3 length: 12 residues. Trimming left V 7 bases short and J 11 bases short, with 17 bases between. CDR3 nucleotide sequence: TGTGCCAGCAACCCCACGGGAGTTCGGGCTTTCTTT. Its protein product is CASNPTGVRAFF.

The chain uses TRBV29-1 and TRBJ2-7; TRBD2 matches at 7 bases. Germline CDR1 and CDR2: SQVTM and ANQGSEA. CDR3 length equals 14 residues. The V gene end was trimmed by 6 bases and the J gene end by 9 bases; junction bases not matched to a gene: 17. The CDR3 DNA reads TGCAGCGTCGCCGAGATGGGGGAGGGCCAAAGGCAGTACTTC. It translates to CSVAEMGEGQRQYF.